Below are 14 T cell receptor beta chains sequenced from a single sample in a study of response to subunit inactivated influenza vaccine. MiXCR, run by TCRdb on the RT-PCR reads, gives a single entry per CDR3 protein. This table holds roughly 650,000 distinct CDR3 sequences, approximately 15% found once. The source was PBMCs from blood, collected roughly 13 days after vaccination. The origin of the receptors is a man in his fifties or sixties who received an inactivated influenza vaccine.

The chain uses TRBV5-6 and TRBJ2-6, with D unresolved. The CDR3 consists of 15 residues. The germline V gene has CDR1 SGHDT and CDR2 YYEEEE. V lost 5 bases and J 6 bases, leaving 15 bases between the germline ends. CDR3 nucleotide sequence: TGTGCCAGCAGATCGACCGTACTCAAGGCCAACGTCCTGACTTTC. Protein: CASRSTVLKANVLTF.

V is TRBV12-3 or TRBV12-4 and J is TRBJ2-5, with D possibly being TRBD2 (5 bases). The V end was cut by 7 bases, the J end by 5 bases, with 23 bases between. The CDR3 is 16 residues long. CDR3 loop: CASTRLQGLAEETQYF. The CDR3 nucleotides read TGTGCCAGCACTCGTTTGCAAGGGCTAGCTGAGGAGACCCAGTACTTC.

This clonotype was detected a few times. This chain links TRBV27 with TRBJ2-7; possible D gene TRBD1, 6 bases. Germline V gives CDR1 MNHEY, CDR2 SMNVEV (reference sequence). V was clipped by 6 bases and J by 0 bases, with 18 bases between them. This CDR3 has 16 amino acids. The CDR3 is CASSPLGGPSSYEQYF. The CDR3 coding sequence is TGTGCCAGCAGCCCCCTAGGGGGTCCAAGCTCCTACGAGCAGTACTTC.

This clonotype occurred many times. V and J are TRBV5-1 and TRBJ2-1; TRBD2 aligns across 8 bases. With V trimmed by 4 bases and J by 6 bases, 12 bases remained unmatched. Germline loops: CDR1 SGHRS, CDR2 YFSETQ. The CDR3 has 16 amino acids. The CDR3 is CASSLGTRVNINEQFF. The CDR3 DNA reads TGCGCCAGCAGCCTAGGGACTAGGGTCAACATCAATGAGCAGTTCTTC.

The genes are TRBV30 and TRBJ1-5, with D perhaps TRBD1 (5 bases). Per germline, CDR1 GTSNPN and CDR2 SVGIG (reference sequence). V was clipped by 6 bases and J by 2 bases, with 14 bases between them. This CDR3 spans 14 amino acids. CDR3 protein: CACSYGGGNQPQHF. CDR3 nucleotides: TGTGCCTGTTCTTACGGGGGAGGCAATCAGCCCCAGCATTTT.

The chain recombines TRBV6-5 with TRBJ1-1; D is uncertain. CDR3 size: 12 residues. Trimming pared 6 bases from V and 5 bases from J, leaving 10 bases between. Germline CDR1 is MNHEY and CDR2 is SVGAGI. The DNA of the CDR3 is TGTGCCAGCAGCAAACGGTTTACTGAAGCTTTCTTT. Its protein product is CASSKRFTEAFF.

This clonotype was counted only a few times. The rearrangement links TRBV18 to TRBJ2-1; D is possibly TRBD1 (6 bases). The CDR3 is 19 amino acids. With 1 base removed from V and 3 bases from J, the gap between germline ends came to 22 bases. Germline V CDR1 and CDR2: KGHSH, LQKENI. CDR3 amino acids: CASSPLPGTNILVYNEQFF. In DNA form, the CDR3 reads TGTGCCAGCTCACCACTCCCTGGGACAAACATTCTAGTCTACAATGAGCAGTTCTTC. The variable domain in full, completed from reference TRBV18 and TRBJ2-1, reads NAGVMQNPRHLVRRRGQEARLRCSPMKGHSHVYWYRQLPEEGLKFMVYLQKENIIDESGMPKERFSAEFPKEGPSILRIQQVVRGDSAAYFCASSPLPGTNILVYNEQFFGPGTRLTVL.

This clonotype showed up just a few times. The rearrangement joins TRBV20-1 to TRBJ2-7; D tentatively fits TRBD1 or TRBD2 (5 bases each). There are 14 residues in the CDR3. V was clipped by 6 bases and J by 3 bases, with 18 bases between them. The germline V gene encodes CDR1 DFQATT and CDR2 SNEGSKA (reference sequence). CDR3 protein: CSANRGQGLYEQYF. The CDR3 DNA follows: TGCAGTGCAAACCGGGGCCAGGGCCTCTACGAGCAGTACTTC.

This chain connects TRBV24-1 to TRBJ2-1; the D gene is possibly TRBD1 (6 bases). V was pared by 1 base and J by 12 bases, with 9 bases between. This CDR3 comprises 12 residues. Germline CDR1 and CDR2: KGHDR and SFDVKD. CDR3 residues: CATSDLQGRQFF. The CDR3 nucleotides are TGTGCCACCAGTGATTTACAGGGTAGGCAGTTCTTC.

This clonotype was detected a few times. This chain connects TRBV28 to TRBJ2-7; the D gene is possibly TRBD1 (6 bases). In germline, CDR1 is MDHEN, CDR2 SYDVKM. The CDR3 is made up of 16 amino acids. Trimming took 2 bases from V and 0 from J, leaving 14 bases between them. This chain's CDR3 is CASSLLQGWGSYEQYF. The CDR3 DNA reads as TGTGCCAGCAGTTTACTACAGGGTTGGGGCTCCTACGAGCAGTACTTC.

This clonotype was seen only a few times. CDR3 protein: CASSRGTGGAGELFF. The CDR3 DNA sequence: TGTGCCAGCAGTCGCGGGACAGGGGGTGCCGGGGAGCTGTTTTTT. This rearrangement joins TRBV6-1 to TRBJ2-2, with TRBD1 identical over 11 bases. Losses at the gene ends were 5 bases for V and 6 bases for J; bases not matched to a gene: 5. The V gene's germline CDR1 is MNHNS and CDR2 SASEGT. The CDR3 length is 15 residues.

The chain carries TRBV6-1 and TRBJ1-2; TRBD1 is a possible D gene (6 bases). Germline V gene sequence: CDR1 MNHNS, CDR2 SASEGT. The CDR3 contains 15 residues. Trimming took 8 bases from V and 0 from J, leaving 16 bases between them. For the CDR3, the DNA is TGTGCCAGCCTAAAGGGCCCAGGGGCTAACTATGGCTACACCTTC. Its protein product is CASLKGPGANYGYTF.

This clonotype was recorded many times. The CDR3 sequence is CASTDNGPGELFF. The CDR3 DNA is TGTGCCAGCACCGATAACGGGCCCGGGGAGCTGTTTTTT. This chain joins TRBV6-2 or TRBV6-3 and TRBJ2-2; D gene ambiguous. This CDR3 is 13 amino acids long. The V gene lost 7 bases and the J gene lost 6 bases, with 12 bases spanning the gap. Germline V CDR1 and CDR2: MNHEY, SVGEGT.

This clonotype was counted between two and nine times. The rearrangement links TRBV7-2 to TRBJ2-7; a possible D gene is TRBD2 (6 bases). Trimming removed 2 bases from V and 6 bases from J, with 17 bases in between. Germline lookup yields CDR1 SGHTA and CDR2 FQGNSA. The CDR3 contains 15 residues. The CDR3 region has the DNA TGTGCCAGCAGCTTACGGAGGGGAGACGCCTCCGAGCAGTACTTC. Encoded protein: CASSLRRGDASEQYF.